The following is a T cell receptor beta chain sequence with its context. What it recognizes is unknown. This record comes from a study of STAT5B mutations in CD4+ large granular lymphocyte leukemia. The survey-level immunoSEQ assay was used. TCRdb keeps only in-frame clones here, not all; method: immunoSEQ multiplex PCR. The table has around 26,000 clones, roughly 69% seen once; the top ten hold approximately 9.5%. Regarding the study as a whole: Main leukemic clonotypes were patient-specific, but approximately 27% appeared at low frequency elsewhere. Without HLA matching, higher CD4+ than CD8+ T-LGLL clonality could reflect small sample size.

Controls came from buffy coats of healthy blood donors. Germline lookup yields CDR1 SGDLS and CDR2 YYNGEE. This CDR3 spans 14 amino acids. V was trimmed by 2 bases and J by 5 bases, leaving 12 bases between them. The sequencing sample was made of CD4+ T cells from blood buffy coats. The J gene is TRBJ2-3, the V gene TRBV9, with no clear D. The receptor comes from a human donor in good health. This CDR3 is CASSVTAAKDTQYF. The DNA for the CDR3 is TGTGCCAGCAGCGTCACGGCGGCGAAAGATACGCAGTATTTT.